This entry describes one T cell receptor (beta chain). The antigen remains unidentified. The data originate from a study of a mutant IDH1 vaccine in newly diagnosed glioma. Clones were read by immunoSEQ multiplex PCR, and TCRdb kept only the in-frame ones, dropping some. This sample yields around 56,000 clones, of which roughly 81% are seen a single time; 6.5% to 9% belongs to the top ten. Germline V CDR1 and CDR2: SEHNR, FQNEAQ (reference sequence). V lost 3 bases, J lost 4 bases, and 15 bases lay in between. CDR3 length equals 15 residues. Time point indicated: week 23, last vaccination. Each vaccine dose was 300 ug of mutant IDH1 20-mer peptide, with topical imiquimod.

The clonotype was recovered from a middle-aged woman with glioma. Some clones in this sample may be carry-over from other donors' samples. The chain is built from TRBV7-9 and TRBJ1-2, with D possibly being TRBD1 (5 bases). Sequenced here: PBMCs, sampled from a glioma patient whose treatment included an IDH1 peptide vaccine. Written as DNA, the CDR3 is TGTGCCAGCAGCTTTGCGACAGTCCCAACCTATGGCTACACCTTC. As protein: CASSFATVPTYGYTF.